The rows below give T cell receptor beta chains drawn from one sample of a study of identical twins. From the 5' RACE reads, TCRdb called clonotypes with MiXCR, one entry per CDR3 protein. Among hundreds of thousands of distinct CDR3 sequences, roughly a tenth were seen once, and the ten largest hold about 5%. Material for sequencing was memory (CD45RO+) T cells sorted from blood. These receptors came from a woman under 30 in good health. Both conserved end residues are part of each CDR3. A D gene is named only where the DNA matches it firmly. Not every row has a clone size; where given, it reads once, few, many or a size class.

d_call,clone_size,j_call,v_call,cdr3_nt,cdr3_aa
NA,NA,TRBJ2-6,TRBV10-3,TGTGCCATCTGTGCTGACAGCTCTGGGGCCAACGTCCTGACTTTC,CAICADSSGANVLTF
NA,NA,TRBJ2-7,TRBV7-2,TGTGCCAGCAGCTCAAGGGGTCCAGCGCGGGGCAACGAGCAGTACTTC,CASSSRGPARGNEQYF
NA,NA,TRBJ2-7,TRBV9,TGTGCCAGCAGCAAGAATACGGTGGGCCACGAGCAGTACTTC,CASSKNTVGHEQYF
TRBD1,many,TRBJ2-2,TRBV7-6,TGTGCCAGCAGCCCCAGGGACAGTCGGCTGTTTTTT,CASSPRDSRLFF
NA,NA,TRBJ2-3,TRBV20-1,TGCAGTGCCCCAAGCGAAGCTAGCACAGATACGCAGTATTTT,CSAPSEASTDTQYF
TRBD2,NA,TRBJ2-6,TRBV11-2,TGTGCCAGCAGGGCGAGCGGGGTACTCCTCTCTGGGGCCAACGTCCTGACTTTC,CASRASGVLLSGANVLTF
NA,few,TRBJ2-1,TRBV9,TGTGCCAGCAGCCCCTCAGGGGCTCGAACCTACAATGAGCAGTTCTTC,CASSPSGARTYNEQFF
TRBD2,NA,TRBJ2-7,TRBV5-1,TGCGCCAGCAGCTACGGCAGCGGGGGTAACTCCTACGAGCAGTACTTC,CASSYGSGGNSYEQYF
NA,NA,TRBJ2-7,TRBV6-1,TGTGCCAGTTCCTTAGGGGCATACAGCTCCTACGAGCAGTACTTC,CASSLGAYSSYEQYF
NA,few,TRBJ2-1,TRBV24-1,TGTGCCACCAGTGACGCAACCTCGACCCTCTCCTACAATGAGCAGTTCTTC,CATSDATSTLSYNEQFF
NA,NA,TRBJ2-3,TRBV5-1,TGCGCCAGCAGCTCCGACGTGGATACGCAGTATTTT,CASSSDVDTQYF
NA,few,TRBJ1-1,TRBV10-3,TGTGCCATCAGTGACTCGACAGGAATCTTTAACACTGAAGCTTTCTTT,CAISDSTGIFNTEAFF
NA,NA,TRBJ1-2,TRBV30,TGTGCCTCCGCCTCGATAGGGTATGGCTACACCTTC,CASASIGYGYTF
TRBD1,NA,TRBJ2-7,TRBV24-1,TGTGCCATGGGACAGGGAACCTACGAGCAGTACTTC,CAMGQGTYEQYF
NA,NA,TRBJ2-7,TRBV19,TGTGCCAGTAGTATACCCGTACACCCTCAAGGCCTGAACGAGCAGTACTTC,CASSIPVHPQGLNEQYF
NA,NA,TRBJ2-5,TRBV4-2,TGTGCCAGCAGCCAAGATTCTAGCGAAGAGACCCAGTACTTC,CASSQDSSEETQYF
NA,many,TRBJ1-1,TRBV12-3/TRBV12-4,TGTGCCAGCAGTTTAGCGCACGTGGGGACTGAAGCTTTCTTT,CASSLAHVGTEAFF
NA,many,TRBJ2-7,TRBV6-2/TRBV6-3,TGTGCCAGCAGTACTGGGACGGTATACGAGCAGTACTTC,CASSTGTVYEQYF
NA,few,TRBJ2-3,TRBV7-8,TGTGCCAGCAGCTTAGAGGGGGGGGGACTCACAGATACGCAGTATTTT,CASSLEGGGLTDTQYF
NA,NA,TRBJ2-1,TRBV4-3,TGCGCCAGCAGCCAAGGGTGGACAGACGATTCCTACAATGAGCAGTTCTTC,CASSQGWTDDSYNEQFF
TRBD1,NA,TRBJ2-3,TRBV15,TGTGCCACCAGCAAACCGTCCTGGACAGGGGGAGTTACGCAGTATTTT,CATSKPSWTGGVTQYF
TRBD2,few,TRBJ2-3,TRBV5-4,TGTGCCAGCAGCTATCCGGGAGGGGCAGATACGCAGTATTTT,CASSYPGGADTQYF
NA,NA,TRBJ2-5,TRBV2,TGTGCCAGCAGTGAAGGACTCAACCTTAGCCAGTACTTC,CASSEGLNLSQYF
TRBD2,NA,TRBJ2-5,TRBV5-4,TGTGCCAGCAGCACGGGACTAGCGGGGGCCCAAGAGACCCAGTACTTC,CASSTGLAGAQETQYF
TRBD1,many,TRBJ2-5,TRBV12-3/TRBV12-4,TGTGCCAGCAGTTTATGGGGACAGGGGGAAGGCCAAGAGACCCAGTACTTC,CASSLWGQGEGQETQYF
TRBD1,NA,TRBJ1-1,TRBV29-1,TGCAGCGTTCGCAGACAGGGGGCCGCTGAAGCTTTCTTT,CSVRRQGAAEAFF
TRBD2,NA,TRBJ2-7,TRBV7-2,TGTGCCAGCAGCTTAGCGCTTAGCGGGAGCACCTACGAGCAGTACTTC,CASSLALSGSTYEQYF
TRBD2,NA,TRBJ2-1,TRBV5-5,TGTGCCAGCAGCTCCGTTCGCGGGAGCTCCTACAATGAGCAGTTCTTC,CASSSVRGSSYNEQFF
NA,many,TRBJ2-7,TRBV5-5,TGTGCCAGCAGCTTGGCTCCAGGGGAAGCCTACGAGCAGTACTTC,CASSLAPGEAYEQYF
TRBD2,few,TRBJ2-1,TRBV9,TGTGCCAGCAGCGTAAGGTTTTCTGGGGGGGGTTCGGCTACTGAGCAGTTCTTC,CASSVRFSGGGSATEQFF
TRBD2,NA,TRBJ2-3,TRBV20-1,TGCAGGGGAACTAGCGGGAGATCGGCAGATACGCAGTATTTT,CRGTSGRSADTQYF
NA,many,TRBJ1-2,TRBV3-1,TGTGCCAGCAGCCAAGATTTCAGGAATGAAGGCTACACCTTC,CASSQDFRNEGYTF
TRBD2,many,TRBJ2-1,TRBV7-2,TGTGCCAGCAGCCCCCAGACTAGCGGGGAACTCAATGAGCAGTTCTTC,CASSPQTSGELNEQFF